This passage covers 26 T cell receptor beta chains from one sample sequenced in a study of T-cell memory formation after mild COVID-19. Using its own MiXCR run on the 5' RACE reads, TCRdb lists one record per CDR3 protein. The profile shows about 440,000 distinct CDR3 sequences, about 20% of them singletons. Sequencing input: PBMCs or a T cell subset sorted from them (not recorded which). These TCRs come from an adult woman who had mild COVID-19 (a few samples of this study predate the infection). Cell type and time point are not known.

V is TRBV2 and J is TRBJ2-1; TRBD1 matches 9 bases. Germline trimming cut 6 bases from V and 4 bases from J; bases unmatched to any gene: 7. Germline-derived CDR1 and CDR2 are SNHLY and FYNNEI. The CDR3 runs 15 residues. The CDR3 DNA sequence: TGTGCCAGCAGCCCCGGGACAGGGCTATACAATGAGCAGTTCTTC. Residues: CASSPGTGLYNEQFF. Drawing the rest from reference TRBV2 and TRBJ2-1, the complete variable domain is EPEVTQTPSHQVTQMGQEVILRCVPISNHLYFYWYRQILGQKVEFLVSFYNNEISEKSEIFDDQFSVERPDGSNFTLKIRSTKLEDSAMYFCASSPGTGLYNEQFFGPGTRLTVL.

This clonotype was found many times. The V and J genes are TRBV7-9 and TRBJ2-1, with TRBD2 matching 10 bases. Germline CDR1 is SEHNR and CDR2 is FQNEAQ (reference sequence). The CDR3 has 15 residues. V dropped 4 bases and J dropped 7; count of bases not matched to a gene: 7. The CDR3 is CASSWSGRGSNEQFF. The CDR3 nucleotides read TGTGCCAGCAGCTGGAGCGGGAGGGGGTCGAATGAGCAGTTCTTC.

This clonotype was seen only a few times. The chain is built from TRBV12-3 or TRBV12-4 and TRBJ1-6, with D tentatively TRBD1 (6 bases). The CDR3 totals 15 residues. V was shortened by 5 bases and J by 2 bases, with 10 bases between the two germline ends. CDR3 coding DNA: TGTGCCAGCAGTCTGGACAGCCCCTATAATTCACCCCTCCACTTT. Translation: CASSLDSPYNSPLHF.

Comments on this clonotype: Germline and junction disagree at one end, which may indicate a read error. This chain uses TRBV6-1 with TRBJ1-1; TRBD1 is a possible D gene (5 bases). The CDR3 is 13 residues long. Germline assignment: CDR1 MNHNS and CDR2 SASEGT. The chain's CDR3 is CASRETGNSEAFF. The CDR3 coding sequence is TGTGCCAGCAGGGAAACAGGAAACAGTGAAGCTTTCTTT.

This clonotype was detected only a few times. The CDR3 nucleotides are TGCGCCAGCAGCCCACTCGGACTAGCGGGATACAATGAGCAGTTCTTC. Protein sequence: CASSPLGLAGYNEQFF. The chain uses TRBV5-1 and TRBJ2-1, with 12 nucleotides matching TRBD2. The junction had 6 bases not matched to a gene; V was cut back by 4 bases and J by 4 bases. The germline CDR1 and CDR2 sequences are SGHRS and YFSETQ. The CDR3 contains 16 residues.

This clonotype appeared many times. CDR3 DNA: TGCAGTGCTCCCGGACTAGCGGCATCCTACGAGCAGTACTTC. Amino acid sequence: CSAPGLAASYEQYF. The chain recombines TRBV20-1 with TRBJ2-7; TRBD2 agrees at 10 bases. The germline V gene has CDR1 DFQATT and CDR2 SNEGSKA (reference sequence). The CDR3 runs 14 residues. J gave up 1 base and V 5 bases, and 5 bases lay outside the gene matches.

This chain links TRBV12-3 or TRBV12-4 with TRBJ2-1, with D maybe TRBD1 (5 bases). The CDR3 totals 13 residues. V shed 5 bases and J shed 8 bases, with 13 bases lying between them. DNA of the CDR3: TGTGCCAGCAGTCACCTTGGGGCCTATGAGCAGTTCTTC. Translation: CASSHLGAYEQFF.

The V and J genes are TRBV13 and TRBJ2-7; the D gene is possibly TRBD1 (6 bases). Per germline, CDR1 PRHDT and CDR2 FYEKMQ (reference sequence). The ends were cut back, 5 bases at V and 2 bases at J, with 13 bases in the middle. The CDR3 runs 14 residues. The CDR3 reads CASSLRDIPYEQYF. The CDR3 DNA follows: TGTGCCAGCAGCCTACGGGACATACCCTACGAGCAGTACTTC.

This clonotype was picked up a small number of times. V gene TRBV27 combines with J gene TRBJ2-7; no clear D gene. CDR3 size: 14 residues. Germline loops: CDR1 MNHEY, CDR2 SMNVEV (reference sequence). The ends were cut back, 3 bases at V and 1 base at J, with 10 bases in the middle. CDR3 in DNA: TGTGCCAGCAGTTTCTCCGGACCGTCCTACGAGCAGTACTTC. It specifies CASSFSGPSYEQYF.

A few counts support this clonotype. This chain links TRBV7-9 with TRBJ2-1, with a weak D call TRBD2 (6 bases). The length of the CDR3 is 14 residues. Germline V CDR1 and CDR2: SEHNR, FQNEAQ (reference sequence). V shed 6 bases and J shed 7 bases, with 16 bases lying between them. Here the CDR3 DNA reads TGTGCCAGCAGACTAGCTACGTATGCAAATGAGCAGTTCTTC. Protein: CASRLATYANEQFF.

V and J are TRBV7-6 and TRBJ1-3, with D uncertain. Germline-derived CDR1 and CDR2 are SGHVS and FNYEAQ. The V and J ends lost 2 bases and 2 bases respectively, with 4 bases between them. This CDR3 spans 13 amino acids. CDR3 sequence: CASSLPTGNTIYF. The CDR3 DNA is TGTGCCAGCAGCTTACCCACTGGAAACACCATATATTTT.

The V and J genes are TRBV5-6 and TRBJ2-7; TRBD1 aligns across 7 bases. Germline loops: CDR1 SGHDT, CDR2 YYEEEE. With V trimmed by 4 bases and J by 4 bases, 8 bases remained unmatched. The CDR3 sequence is 14 residues long. The CDR3 spells CASSHRDRFYEQYF. The CDR3 DNA reads as TGTGCCAGCAGCCACCGGGACAGATTTTACGAGCAGTACTTC.

In this sample, this clonotype turned up a few times. The CDR3 sequence is CASSPFDGNTEAFF. The CDR3 coding sequence is TGTGCCAGCAGCCCATTTGATGGGAACACTGAAGCTTTCTTT. V usage is TRBV27 and J usage is TRBJ1-1; D is undetermined. Germline-derived CDR1 and CDR2 are MNHEY and SMNVEV (reference sequence). The V end was cut by 6 bases, the J end by 1 base, with 12 bases between. This CDR3 is built from 14 residues.

The genes are TRBV10-3 and TRBJ2-7; TRBD1 agrees at 8 bases. CDR3 length equals 14 residues. After removal of 7 bases from V and 3 bases from J, the junction contained 8 bases not matched to a gene. Per germline, CDR1 ENHRY and CDR2 SYGVKD. As DNA, the CDR3 is TGTGCCATCACCCGGACAGGGCAGGGCTACGAGCAGTACTTC. Protein: CAITRTGQGYEQYF.

This clonotype was seen only once. The chain employs TRBV19 and TRBJ2-1; 11 bases agree with TRBD1. CDR1 is LNHDA and CDR2 is SQIVND in the germline V gene (reference sequence). J gave up 8 bases and V 10 bases, and 10 bases lay outside the gene matches. This CDR3 has 14 residues. CDR3 nucleotide sequence: TGTGCCACCGCGACCGGGACAGGGGGGGATGAGCAGTTCTTC. Its protein is CATATGTGGDEQFF.

The table lists this clonotype with a few counts. This CDR3 is CASSLGGGENYEQYF. CDR3 nucleotide sequence: TGTGCCAGCAGCCTCGGGGGCGGGGAGAACTACGAGCAGTACTTC. This chain connects TRBV3-1 to TRBJ2-7; either TRBD1 or TRBD2 may fit D (6 bases each). This CDR3 spans 15 amino acids. Germline V gives CDR1 LGHDT, CDR2 YNNKEL (reference sequence). V lost 4 bases and J lost 3, with 16 bases in between.

This clonotype was seen at least ten times. The V and J genes are TRBV4-3 and TRBJ2-7; D unclear. The CDR3 loop spans 14 amino acids. V was pared by 1 base and J by 2 bases, with 9 bases between. CDR1 and CDR2 from the germline V gene are LGHNA and YSLEER. The CDR3 reads CASSQGEATYEQYF. For the CDR3, the DNA is TGCGCCAGCAGCCAAGGGGAAGCGACCTACGAGCAGTACTTC.

The chain joins TRBV7-9 to TRBJ1-1; 7 nucleotides match TRBD1. In germline, CDR1 is SEHNR, CDR2 FQNEAQ (reference sequence). J gave up 10 bases and V 7 bases, and 12 bases lay outside the gene matches. The CDR3 is made up of 13 amino acids. The CDR3 is CASTPGGRGVAFF. The CDR3 DNA is TGTGCCAGCACCCCAGGGGGTCGCGGAGTAGCTTTCTTT.

This clonotype was observed a handful of times. The genes are TRBV5-1 and TRBJ2-2, with 11 bases fitting TRBD1. Germline V lookup: CDR1 SGHRS, CDR2 YFSETQ. The CDR3 consists of 15 residues. The ends lost 4 bases at V and 3 bases at J; junction bases unmatched: 2. The chain's CDR3 is CASSLGQGDTGELFF. The CDR3 coding sequence is TGCGCCAGCAGCCTGGGACAGGGGGACACCGGGGAGCTGTTTTTT.

The chain has TRBV13 and TRBJ2-7; D not certain. The V gene's germline CDR1 is PRHDT and CDR2 FYEKMQ (reference sequence). This CDR3 contains 14 residues. V lost 5 bases and J lost 3, with 14 bases in between. In nucleotides, the CDR3 is TGTGCCAGCAGCCCCACAGATAACCACTACGAGCAGTACTTC. Translation gives CASSPTDNHYEQYF.

The chain couples TRBV24-1 to TRBJ2-1; 14 bases map to TRBD2. The CDR3 spans 18 residues. CDR1 KGHDR and CDR2 SFDVKD come from the germline V gene. With 4 bases clipped from V and 8 bases from J, the junction kept 12 bases outside the gene matches. For the CDR3, the DNA is TGTGCCACCAGTGACCCGAACGAGGGACTAGCGGGGGCCCATGAGCAGTTCTTC. It codes for CATSDPNEGLAGAHEQFF.

V gene TRBV4-1 combines with J gene TRBJ1-6; TRBD1 matches 10 bases. With 0 bases clipped from V and 9 bases from J, the junction kept 5 bases outside the gene matches. The CDR3 loop spans 16 amino acids. The germline V gene encodes CDR1 MGHRA and CDR2 YSYEKL. CDR3 residues: CASSQEAGTGVSPLHF. CDR3 bases: TGCGCCAGCAGCCAAGAGGCTGGGACAGGGGTTTCACCCCTCCACTTT.

This clonotype came up many times. Written as DNA, the CDR3 is TGCGCCAGCAGCTTAGGGACACCCTACGAGCAGTACTTC. Translation gives CASSLGTPYEQYF. V is TRBV5-1 and J is TRBJ2-7; D possibly corresponds to TRBD1 (6 bases). With 2 bases removed from V and 2 bases from J, the gap between germline ends came to 8 bases. Germline CDR1 SGHRS, CDR2 YFSETQ. This CDR3 comprises 13 residues. The complete variable domain, with remaining parts taken from reference TRBV5-1 and TRBJ2-7, reads KAGVTQTPRYLIKTRGQQVTLSCSPISGHRSVSWYQQTPGQGLQFLFEYFSETQRNKGNFPGRFSGRQFSNSRSEMNVSTLELGDSALYLCASSLGTPYEQYFGPGTRLTVT.

Ten or more counts support this clonotype. The chain recombines TRBV3-1 with TRBJ2-7; the D is unclear. The germline V gene has CDR1 LGHDT and CDR2 YNNKEL (reference sequence). The CDR3 extends over 13 amino acids. The V end lost 3 bases, the J end lost 2 bases, and 8 bases lay between the germline ends. CDR3 sequence: CASSQTVTYEQYF. The CDR3 DNA reads as TGTGCCAGCAGCCAGACTGTAACCTACGAGCAGTACTTC.

This clonotype was seen a handful of times. The chain has TRBV12-3 or TRBV12-4 and TRBJ1-2; 7 nucleotides match TRBD1. With 5 bases clipped from V and 5 bases from J, the junction kept 14 bases outside the gene matches. This CDR3 contains 16 residues. The CDR3 sequence is CASSPTGTEHRYGYTF. In DNA, the CDR3 is TGTGCCAGCAGTCCTACCGGGACAGAGCACCGATATGGCTACACCTTC.

V usage is TRBV5-1 and J usage is TRBJ2-1, with D unclear. The CDR3 contains 14 residues. Trimming removed 3 bases from V and 9 bases from J, with 16 bases in between. Germline CDR1 SGHRS, CDR2 YFSETQ. The CDR3 sequence: CASSYGPASSEQFF. The CDR3 bases are TGCGCCAGCAGCTATGGGCCAGCATCAAGTGAGCAGTTCTTC.